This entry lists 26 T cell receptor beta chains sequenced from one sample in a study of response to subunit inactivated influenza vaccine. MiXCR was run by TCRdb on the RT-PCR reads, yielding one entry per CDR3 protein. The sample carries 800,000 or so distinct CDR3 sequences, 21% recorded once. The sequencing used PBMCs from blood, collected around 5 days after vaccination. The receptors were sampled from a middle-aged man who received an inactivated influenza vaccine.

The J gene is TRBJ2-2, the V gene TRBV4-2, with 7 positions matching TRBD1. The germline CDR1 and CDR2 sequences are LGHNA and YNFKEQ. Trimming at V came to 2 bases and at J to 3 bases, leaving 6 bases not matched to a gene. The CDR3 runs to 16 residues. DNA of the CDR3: TGTGCCAGCAGCCAAAGGGGGCCCGAGGACACCGGGGAGCTGTTTTTT. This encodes CASSQRGPEDTGELFF.

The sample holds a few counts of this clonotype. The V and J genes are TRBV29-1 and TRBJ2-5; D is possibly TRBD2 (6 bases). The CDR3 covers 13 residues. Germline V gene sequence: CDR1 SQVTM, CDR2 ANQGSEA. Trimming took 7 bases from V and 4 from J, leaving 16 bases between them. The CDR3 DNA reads TGCAGCGCTCCGAGGCAGGGAGGAGAGACCCAGTACTTC. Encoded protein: CSAPRQGGETQYF.

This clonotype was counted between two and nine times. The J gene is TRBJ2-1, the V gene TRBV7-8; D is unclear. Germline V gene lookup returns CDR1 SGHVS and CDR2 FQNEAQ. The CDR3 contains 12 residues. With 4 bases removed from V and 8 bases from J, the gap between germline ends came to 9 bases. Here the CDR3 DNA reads TGTGCCAGCAGCTCCCGCGTCGATGAGCAGTTCTTC. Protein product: CASSSRVDEQFF.

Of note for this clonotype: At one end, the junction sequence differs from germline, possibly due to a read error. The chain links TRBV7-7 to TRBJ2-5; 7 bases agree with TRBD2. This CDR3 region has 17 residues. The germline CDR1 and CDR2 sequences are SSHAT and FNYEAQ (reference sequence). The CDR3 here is CASSLYGGTFAAETQYF. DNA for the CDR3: TGTGCTAGCAGCTTATACGGGGGGACTTTTGCGGCAGAGACCCAGTACTTC. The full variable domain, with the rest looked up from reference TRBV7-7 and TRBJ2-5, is GAGVSQSPRYKVTKRGQDVTLRCDPISSHATLYWYQQALGQGPEFLTYFNYEAQPDKSGLPSDRFSAERPEGSISTLTIQRTEQRDSAMYRCASSLYGGTFAAETQYFGPGTRLLVL.

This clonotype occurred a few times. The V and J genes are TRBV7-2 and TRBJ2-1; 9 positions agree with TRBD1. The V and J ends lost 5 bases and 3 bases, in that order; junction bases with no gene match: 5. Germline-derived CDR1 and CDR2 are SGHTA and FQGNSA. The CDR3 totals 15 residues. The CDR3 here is CASSLQGAHYNEQFF. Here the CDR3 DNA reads TGTGCCAGCAGCCTACAGGGGGCCCACTACAATGAGCAGTTCTTC.

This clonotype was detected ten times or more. The CDR3 sequence: CSASSGTGRPTEAFF. The CDR3 nucleotides are TGCAGTGCAAGTTCTGGGACAGGTCGTCCCACTGAAGCTTTCTTT. V and J are TRBV20-1 and TRBJ1-1; 8 nucleotides agree with TRBD1. The J segment lost 4 bases and the V segment lost 6 bases, leaving 13 bases of the junction unmatched. The CDR3 runs 15 residues. The germline V gene encodes CDR1 DFQATT and CDR2 SNEGSKA (reference sequence).

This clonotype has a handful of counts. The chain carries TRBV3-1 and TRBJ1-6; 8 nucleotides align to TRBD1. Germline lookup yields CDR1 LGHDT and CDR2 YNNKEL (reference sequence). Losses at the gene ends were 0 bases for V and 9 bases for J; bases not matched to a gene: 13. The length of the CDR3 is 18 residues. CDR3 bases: TGTGCCAGCAGCCAAGATCTTCGACGCGGCAGGGGGCCTTCACCCCTCCACTTT. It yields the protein CASSQDLRRGRGPSPLHF.

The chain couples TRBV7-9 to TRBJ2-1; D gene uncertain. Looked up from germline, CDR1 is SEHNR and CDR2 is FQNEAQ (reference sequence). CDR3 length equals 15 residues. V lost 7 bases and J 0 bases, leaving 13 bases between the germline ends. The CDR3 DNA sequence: TGTGCCAGCAACCCCTTCATAAGCTCCTACAATGAGCAGTTCTTC. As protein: CASNPFISSYNEQFF.

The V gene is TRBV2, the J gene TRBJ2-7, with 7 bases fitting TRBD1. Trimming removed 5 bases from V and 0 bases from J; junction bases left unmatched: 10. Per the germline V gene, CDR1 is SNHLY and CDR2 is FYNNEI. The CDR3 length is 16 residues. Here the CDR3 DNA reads TGTGCCAGCAGTTCACCGGGACAGCGATACTCCTACGAGCAGTACTTC. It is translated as CASSSPGQRYSYEQYF.

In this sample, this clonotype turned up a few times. The CDR3 sequence is CASSYSPGVQPQHF. The CDR3 coding sequence is TGTGCCAGCAGTTACTCACCCGGGGTCCAGCCCCAGCATTTT. This chain links TRBV6-5 with TRBJ1-5; D remains ambiguous. Trimming pared 0 bases from V and 7 bases from J, leaving 10 bases between. The CDR3 has 14 amino acids. Per germline, CDR1 MNHEY and CDR2 SVGAGI.

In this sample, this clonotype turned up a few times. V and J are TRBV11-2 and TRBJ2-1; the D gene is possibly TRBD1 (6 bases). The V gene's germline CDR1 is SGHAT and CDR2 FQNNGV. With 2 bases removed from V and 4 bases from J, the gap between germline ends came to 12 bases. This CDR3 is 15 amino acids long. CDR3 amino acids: CASSLSVTGYNEQFF. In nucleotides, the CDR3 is TGTGCCAGCAGCTTAAGTGTTACAGGGTACAATGAGCAGTTCTTC.

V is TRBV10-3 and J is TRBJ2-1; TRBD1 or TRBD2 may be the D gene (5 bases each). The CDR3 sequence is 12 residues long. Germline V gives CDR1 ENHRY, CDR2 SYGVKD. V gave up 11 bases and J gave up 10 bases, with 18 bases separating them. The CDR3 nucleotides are TGTGCCCTCTCAGAAATTGGGGACGAGCAGTTCTTC. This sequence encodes CALSEIGDEQFF.

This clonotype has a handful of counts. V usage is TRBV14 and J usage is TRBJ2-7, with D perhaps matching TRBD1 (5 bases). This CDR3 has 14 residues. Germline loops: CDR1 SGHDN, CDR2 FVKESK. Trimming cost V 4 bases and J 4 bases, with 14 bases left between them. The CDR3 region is CASSLGQLRYEQYF. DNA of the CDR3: TGTGCCAGCAGCCTGGGGCAGCTGAGGTACGAGCAGTACTTC.

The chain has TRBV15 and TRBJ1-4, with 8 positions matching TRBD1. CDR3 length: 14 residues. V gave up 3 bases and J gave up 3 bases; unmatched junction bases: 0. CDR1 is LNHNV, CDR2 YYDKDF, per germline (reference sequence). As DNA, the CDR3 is TGTGCCACCAGCAGGACAGGGGCTAATGAAAAACTGTTTTTT. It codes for CATSRTGANEKLFF.

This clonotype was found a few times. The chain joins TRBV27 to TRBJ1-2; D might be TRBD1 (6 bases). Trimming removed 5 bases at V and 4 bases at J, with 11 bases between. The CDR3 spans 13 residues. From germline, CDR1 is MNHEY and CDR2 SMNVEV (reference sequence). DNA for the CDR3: TGTGCCAGCAGTAATACAGGGACCTATGGCTACACCTTC. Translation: CASSNTGTYGYTF.

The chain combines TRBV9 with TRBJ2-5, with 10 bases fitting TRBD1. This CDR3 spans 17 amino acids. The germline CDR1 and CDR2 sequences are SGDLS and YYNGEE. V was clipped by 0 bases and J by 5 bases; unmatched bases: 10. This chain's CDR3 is CASSVDRRQGARETQYF. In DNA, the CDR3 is TGTGCCAGCAGCGTAGATAGGAGACAGGGGGCACGGGAGACCCAGTACTTC.

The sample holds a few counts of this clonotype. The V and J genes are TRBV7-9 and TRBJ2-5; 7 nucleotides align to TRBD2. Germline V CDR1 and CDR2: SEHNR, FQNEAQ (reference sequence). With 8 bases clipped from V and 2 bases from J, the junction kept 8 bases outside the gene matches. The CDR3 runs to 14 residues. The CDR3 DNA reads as TGTGCCAGCTTCCGGCCGGGGGGTCAAGAGACCCAGTACTTC. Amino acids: CASFRPGGQETQYF.

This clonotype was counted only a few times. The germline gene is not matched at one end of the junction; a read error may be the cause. The CDR3 reads CASSGPQKGTEVFF. The CDR3 DNA sequence: TGTGCCAGCAGCGGACCCCAAAAGGGCACTGAAGTTTTCTTT. This chain uses TRBV28 with TRBJ1-1; D gene unclear. This CDR3 has 14 residues. Germline V CDR1 and CDR2: MDHEN, SYDVKM.

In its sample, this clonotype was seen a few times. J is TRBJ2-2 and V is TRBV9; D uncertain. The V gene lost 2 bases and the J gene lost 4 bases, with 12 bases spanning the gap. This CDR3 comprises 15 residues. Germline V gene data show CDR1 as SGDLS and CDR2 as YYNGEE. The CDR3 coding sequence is TGTGCCAGCAGCGTGTCCCCCTCTTTCACCGGGGAGCTGTTTTTT. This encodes CASSVSPSFTGELFF. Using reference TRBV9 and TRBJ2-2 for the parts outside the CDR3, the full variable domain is DSGVTQTPKHLITATGQRVTLRCSPRSGDLSVYWYQQSLDQGLQFLIQYYNGEERAKGNILERFSAQQFPDLHSELNLSSLELGDSALYFCASSVSPSFTGELFFGEGSRLTVL.

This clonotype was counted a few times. CDR3: CASSQTGTASYEQYF. CDR3 in DNA: TGTGCCAGCAGCCAAACCGGGACGGCATCCTACGAGCAGTACTTC. V gene TRBV7-2 combines with J gene TRBJ2-7; tentatively, D is TRBD1 or TRBD2 (5 bases each). The CDR3 contains 15 residues. Germline CDR1 and CDR2: SGHTA and FQGNSA. Trimming left V 5 bases short and J 1 base short, with 15 bases between.

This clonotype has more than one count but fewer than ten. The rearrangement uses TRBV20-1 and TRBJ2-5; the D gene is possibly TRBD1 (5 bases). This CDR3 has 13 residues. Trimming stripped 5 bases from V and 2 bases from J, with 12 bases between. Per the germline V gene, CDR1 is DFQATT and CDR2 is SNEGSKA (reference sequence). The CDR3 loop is CSAGPGRQETQYF. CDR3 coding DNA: TGCAGTGCTGGACCAGGGCGGCAAGAGACCCAGTACTTC.

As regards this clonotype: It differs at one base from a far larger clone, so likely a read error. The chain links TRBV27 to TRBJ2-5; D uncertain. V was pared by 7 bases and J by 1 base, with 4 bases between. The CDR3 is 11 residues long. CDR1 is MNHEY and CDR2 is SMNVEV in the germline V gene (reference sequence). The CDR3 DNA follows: TGTGCCAGCACCTTCCAAGAGACCCAGTACTTC. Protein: CASTFQETQYF.

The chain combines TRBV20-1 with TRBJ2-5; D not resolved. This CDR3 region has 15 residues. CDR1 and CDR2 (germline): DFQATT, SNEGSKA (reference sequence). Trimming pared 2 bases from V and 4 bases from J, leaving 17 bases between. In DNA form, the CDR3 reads TGCAGTGCTAGAAATTGGGAAGGAGCCTCAGAGACCCAGTACTTC. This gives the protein CSARNWEGASETQYF.

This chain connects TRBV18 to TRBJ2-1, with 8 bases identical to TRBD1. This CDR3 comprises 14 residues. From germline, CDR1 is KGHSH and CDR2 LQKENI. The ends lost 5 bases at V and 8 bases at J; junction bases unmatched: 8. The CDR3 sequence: CASSKQPGQDEQFF. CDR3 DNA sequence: TGTGCCAGCTCAAAACAGCCGGGACAGGATGAGCAGTTCTTC.

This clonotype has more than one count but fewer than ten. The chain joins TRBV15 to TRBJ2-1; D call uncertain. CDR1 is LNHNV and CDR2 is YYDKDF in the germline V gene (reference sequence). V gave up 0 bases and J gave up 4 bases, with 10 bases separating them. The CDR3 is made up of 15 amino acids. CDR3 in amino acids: CATSRDRAAYNEQFF. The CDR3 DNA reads TGTGCCACCAGCAGAGATCGGGCGGCTTACAATGAGCAGTTCTTC.

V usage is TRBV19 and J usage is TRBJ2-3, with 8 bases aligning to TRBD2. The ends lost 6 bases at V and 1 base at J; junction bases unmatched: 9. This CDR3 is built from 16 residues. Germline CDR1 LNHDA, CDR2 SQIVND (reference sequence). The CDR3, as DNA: TGTGCCAGTAGCAGCCGTAGGCGGGAGGGCACAGATACGCAGTATTTT. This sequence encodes CASSSRRREGTDTQYF. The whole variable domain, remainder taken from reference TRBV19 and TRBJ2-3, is DGGITQSPKYLFRKEGQNVTLSCEQNLNHDAMYWYRQDPGQGLRLIYYSQIVNDFQKGDIAEGYSVSREKKESFPLTVTSAQKNPTAFYLCASSSRRREGTDTQYFGPGTRLTVL.